The 27 T cell receptor beta chains given below trace back to one sample, sequenced in a study of early T cells in non-severe SARS-CoV-2 infection. TCRdb re-called the 5' RACE reads with MiXCR, one entry per CDR3 protein. The data show 50,000 or so distinct CDR3 sequences, about 15% seen once. This specimen was whole blood, taken at baseline. Receptors were obtained from an adult who was a healthcare worker with PCR-confirmed SARS-CoV-2 infection or an uninfected control (not recorded which).

The sample holds many counts of this clonotype. The CDR3 DNA reads TGTGCCAGCAGCTTATCAGGGGTTACCTACGAGCAGTACTTC. This sequence encodes CASSLSGVTYEQYF. The chain has TRBV7-9 and TRBJ2-7; tentatively, D is TRBD1 (6 bases). The V end was cut by 2 bases, the J end by 2 bases, with 10 bases between. This CDR3 has 14 residues. Germline V gene lookup returns CDR1 SEHNR and CDR2 FQNEAQ (reference sequence).

This clonotype was observed many times. V is TRBV12-3 or TRBV12-4 and J is TRBJ2-7; D is ambiguous. Trimming left V 6 bases short and J 4 bases short, with 13 bases between. The CDR3 has 13 residues. DNA of the CDR3: TGTGCCAGCAGCCAAACTTCGAAATACGAGCAGTACTTC. The encoded protein is CASSQTSKYEQYF.

This clonotype was picked up a small number of times. The chain carries TRBV7-9 and TRBJ1-1; D is undetermined. CDR1 is SEHNR and CDR2 is FQNEAQ in the germline V gene (reference sequence). The CDR3 totals 12 residues. This CDR3 reads CAIADRVTEAFF. The CDR3 DNA sequence: TGTGCGATCGCTGATCGGGTCACTGAAGCTTTCTTT.

This clonotype has only a few counts. V usage is TRBV6-1 and J usage is TRBJ1-2, with TRBD1 matching over 8 bases. The CDR3 has 13 amino acids. The ends lost 4 bases at V and 8 bases at J; junction bases unmatched: 6. In germline, CDR1 is MNHNS, CDR2 SASEGT. CDR3 region: CASSVQGAGGYTF. In DNA, the CDR3 is TGTGCCAGCAGTGTCCAGGGGGCTGGAGGCTACACCTTC.

This chain uses TRBV3-1 with TRBJ2-5; D uncertain. Germline V lookup: CDR1 LGHDT, CDR2 YNNKEL (reference sequence). The CDR3 contains 12 residues. Trimming left V 2 bases short and J 5 bases short, with 6 bases between. CDR3 sequence: CASSQLTETQYF. The CDR3 region has the DNA TGTGCCAGCAGCCAACTCACGGAGACCCAGTACTTC.

A note on this clonotype: A junction boundary mismatches the germline segment, possibly from a read error. The chain employs TRBV7-9 and TRBJ2-7; 10 nucleotides line up with TRBD2. This CDR3 region has 13 residues. Germline V lookup: CDR1 SEHNR, CDR2 FQNEAQ (reference sequence). The CDR3 loop is CASSLAGVYEQYF. CDR3 in DNA: TGTGCCAGCAGCCTAGCGGGAGTCTACGAGCAGTACTTC.

Concerning this clonotype itself: A much larger clone lies one base from this, so it may be a read error. In DNA, the CDR3 is TGTACCAGCAGCTTAAGGAATAATCAGCCCCAGCATTTT. Amino acids: CTSSLRNNQPQHF. V gene TRBV7-2 combines with J gene TRBJ1-5; no definite D call. The CDR3 is 13 amino acids. From germline, CDR1 is SGHTA and CDR2 FQGNSA. Trimming removed 2 bases from V and 4 bases from J, with 6 bases in between.

This clonotype showed up just a few times. Relative to the germline gene, one junction end is altered; a read error may explain this. This chain connects TRBV20-1 to TRBJ2-1; possible D gene TRBD2, 5 bases. The CDR3 spans 11 residues. Germline CDR1 DFQATT, CDR2 SNEGSKA (reference sequence). CDR3 sequence (DNA): TGCAGTGCTAGTCGCGGGCAGGATGAAATCTTC. This encodes CSASRGQDEIF.

This clonotype showed up just a few times. The chain combines TRBV5-1 with TRBJ2-5; the match to TRBD2 covers 7 bases. The CDR3 totals 16 residues. The germline gives CDR1 SGHRS, CDR2 YFSETQ. V shed 1 base and J 3 bases; nucleotides not matched to a gene: 9. DNA of the CDR3: TGCGCCAGCAGCTTGAACCCCAGCGGGGCAGAAGAGACCCAGTACTTC. Protein sequence: CASSLNPSGAEETQYF.

This clonotype came up a few times. The chain couples TRBV3-1 to TRBJ2-7; perhaps TRBD2 as D (6 bases). The CDR3 consists of 13 residues. The ends were cut back, 1 base at V and 6 bases at J, with 10 bases in the middle. From germline, CDR1 is LGHDT and CDR2 YNNKEL (reference sequence). CDR3 coding DNA: TGTGCCAGCAGCCAAGCAGAGGGAGGCGAGCAGTACTTC. It specifies CASSQAEGGEQYF.

The J gene is TRBJ2-1, the V gene TRBV19; D is perhaps TRBD2 (5 bases). Germline V lookup: CDR1 LNHDA, CDR2 SQIVND (reference sequence). The CDR3 consists of 15 residues. Trimming stripped 3 bases from V and 9 bases from J, with 18 bases between. The CDR3 spells CASSIRLVSGGEQFF. CDR3 bases: TGTGCCAGTAGTATCCGGCTAGTGAGTGGAGGTGAGCAGTTCTTC.

The rearrangement uses TRBV30 and TRBJ2-7; D is unresolved. CDR3 length equals 12 residues. V was pared by 3 bases and J by 3 bases, with 9 bases between. The V gene's germline CDR1 is GTSNPN and CDR2 SVGIG (reference sequence). The CDR3 DNA reads as TGTGCCTGGAGCGTCAATTTCTACGAGCAGTACTTC. Its protein product is CAWSVNFYEQYF.

Only one count was recorded for this clonotype. This rearrangement joins TRBV6-5 to TRBJ1-6; D uncertain. Germline V lookup: CDR1 MNHEY, CDR2 SVGAGI. CDR3 size: 16 residues. The ends were cut back, 6 bases at V and 7 bases at J, with 19 bases in the middle. The CDR3 sequence: CASSPGDRMLNSPLHF. CDR3 nucleotides: TGTGCCAGCAGCCCCGGAGACCGAATGTTAAATTCACCCCTCCACTTT.

This chain uses TRBV20-1 with TRBJ2-7; 8 bases map to TRBD2. Trimming took 2 bases from V and 1 from J; bases not matched to a gene: 7. CDR1 and CDR2 from the germline V gene are DFQATT and SNEGSKA (reference sequence). The CDR3 runs to 15 residues. In nucleotides, the CDR3 is TGCAGTGCTAGACTTTGGCGGGAGGAATCCTACGAGCAGTACTTC. Its translation is CSARLWREESYEQYF.

With respect to this clonotype: An end of the junction differs from the germline gene, which may be a read error. The genes are TRBV7-7 and TRBJ2-1, with 7 positions matching TRBD1. The V gene's germline CDR1 is SSHAT and CDR2 FNYEAQ (reference sequence). This CDR3 comprises 15 residues. In nucleotides, the CDR3 is TGTGCTAGCAGCATCCGGGACAGCCAGTACGATGAGCAGTTCTTC. Protein product: CASSIRDSQYDEQFF. The variable domain in full, completed from reference TRBV7-7 and TRBJ2-1, reads GAGVSQSPRYKVTKRGQDVTLRCDPISSHATLYWYQQALGQGPEFLTYFNYEAQPDKSGLPSDRFSAERPEGSISTLTIQRTEQRDSAMYRCASSIRDSQYDEQFFGPGTRLTVL.

This clonotype was detected a few times. This chain links TRBV7-9 with TRBJ1-6; D is uncertain. This CDR3 comprises 12 residues. Trimming stripped 2 bases from V and 8 bases from J, with 4 bases between. Germline V gene lookup returns CDR1 SEHNR and CDR2 FQNEAQ (reference sequence). This CDR3 reads CASSLSDSPLHF. DNA for the CDR3: TGTGCCAGCAGCTTATCCGATTCACCCCTCCACTTT.

This clonotype was observed at least ten times. The V and J genes are TRBV5-4 and TRBJ1-3, with D unresolved. Germline loops: CDR1 SGHNT, CDR2 YYREEE (reference sequence). CDR3 size: 14 residues. Trimming took off 1 base at V and 3 bases at J, with 8 bases between the two ends. Here the CDR3 DNA reads TGTGCCAGCAGCTTGCCGGCAGATGGAAACACCATATATTTT. Residues: CASSLPADGNTIYF.

Here the CDR3 reads CASSGGSGSSYEQYF. CDR3 sequence (DNA): TGTGCCAGCAGCGGGGGAAGCGGGAGTTCGTACGAGCAGTACTTC. The chain joins TRBV7-2 to TRBJ2-7; 8 nucleotides agree with TRBD2. The length of the CDR3 is 15 residues. The trim removed 5 bases at V and 4 bases at J, leaving 10 bases unmatched. In germline, CDR1 is SGHTA, CDR2 FQGNSA.

This clonotype showed up just a few times. The chain recombines TRBV7-2 with TRBJ2-7; D gene ambiguous. Trimming cost V 3 bases and J 0 bases, with 9 bases left between them. This CDR3 is 14 amino acids long. The germline CDR1 and CDR2 sequences are SGHTA and FQGNSA. CDR3 nucleotides: TGTGCCAGCAGCTTGGGTTCCAGCTCCTACGAGCAGTACTTC. Translating it yields CASSLGSSSYEQYF.

The rearrangement uses TRBV5-1 and TRBJ2-1; no definite D call. Trimming shortened V by 4 bases and J by 3 bases, and 5 bases separated the two germline ends. Germline-derived CDR1 and CDR2 are SGHRS and YFSETQ. The CDR3 runs to 12 residues. CDR3 loop: CASSPGYNEQFF. CDR3 DNA sequence: TGCGCCAGCAGCCCTGGCTACAATGAGCAGTTCTTC. The full variable domain, completed using reference TRBV5-1 and TRBJ2-1, is KAGVTQTPRYLIKTRGQQVTLSCSPISGHRSVSWYQQTPGQGLQFLFEYFSETQRNKGNFPGRFSGRQFSNSRSEMNVSTLELGDSALYLCASSPGYNEQFFGPGTRLTVL.

V usage is TRBV28 and J usage is TRBJ1-5, with D unclear. Trimming shortened V by 4 bases and J by 2 bases, and 3 bases separated the two germline ends. Germline V gene data show CDR1 as MDHEN and CDR2 as SYDVKM. The CDR3 has 12 residues. CDR3 sequence reads: CASSWRNQPQHF. CDR3 coding DNA: TGTGCCAGCAGTTGGCGCAATCAGCCCCAGCATTTT.

The DNA of the CDR3 is TGTGCCACCAGCCGCGGGAGGGCCAATAATGAGCAGTTCTTC. Amino acids: CATSRGRANNEQFF. This sequence joins TRBV15 and TRBJ2-1, with 9 bases that match TRBD2. Trimming cost V 5 bases and J 7 bases; bases outside gene matches: 6. Per germline, CDR1 LNHNV and CDR2 YYDKDF (reference sequence). CDR3 size: 14 residues.

This clonotype came up many times. V and J are TRBV11-2 and TRBJ2-5, with D perhaps matching TRBD1 or TRBD2 (6 bases each). The V gene lost 0 bases and the J gene lost 1 base, with 9 bases spanning the gap. This CDR3 is 15 amino acids long. Germline V gene sequence: CDR1 SGHAT, CDR2 FQNNGV. The CDR3 loop is CASSLDPGAQETQYF. CDR3 coding DNA: TGTGCCAGCAGCTTAGATCCGGGGGCCCAAGAGACCCAGTACTTC.

This rearrangement joins TRBV7-2 to TRBJ1-5; D gene unclear. V lost 1 base and J 0 bases, leaving 7 bases between the germline ends. The CDR3 loop spans 15 amino acids. Per the germline V gene, CDR1 is SGHTA and CDR2 is FQGNSA. CDR3 sequence: CASSLGLFSNQPQHF. CDR3 DNA sequence: TGTGCCAGCAGCTTAGGGCTGTTTAGCAATCAGCCCCAGCATTTT.

This chain links TRBV20-1 with TRBJ2-1; 11 nucleotides match TRBD2. V was pared by 0 bases and J by 8 bases, with 12 bases of the junction left unmatched. From germline, CDR1 is DFQATT and CDR2 SNEGSKA (reference sequence). The CDR3 has 17 amino acids. The CDR3 region has the DNA TGCAGTGCTAGAGATCTTTCTGGGACTAGCGGTTGGGATGAGCAGTTCTTC. It yields the protein CSARDLSGTSGWDEQFF.

This clonotype was seen a few times. The V and J genes are TRBV6-1 and TRBJ1-6; D remains unclear. The germline V and J ends were trimmed by 2 bases and 10 bases, with 12 bases remaining between them. This CDR3 has 14 amino acids. The germline gives CDR1 MNHNS, CDR2 SASEGT. In DNA form, the CDR3 reads TGTGCCAGCAGTGAAACGTGGTCAAAGTCACCCCTCCACTTT. This codes for CASSETWSKSPLHF.

This clonotype was counted between two and nine times. V usage is TRBV27 and J usage is TRBJ2-6; the D gene is possibly TRBD2 (5 bases). This CDR3 region has 17 residues. Trimming took off 1 base at V and 0 bases at J, with 10 bases between the two ends. CDR1 MNHEY and CDR2 SMNVEV come from the germline V gene (reference sequence). The CDR3 DNA sequence: TGTGCCAGCAGTTTATTTACGGGGATCTCTGGGGCCAACGTCCTGACTTTC. It encodes CASSLFTGISGANVLTF.